Detailed here is one TCR beta chain. The data belong to a study of blood T cell repertoires in COVID-19. The CDR3 contains 15 residues. J was trimmed by 8 bases and V by 2 bases; bases with no gene match: 12. CDR1 and CDR2 from the germline V gene are SQVTM and ANQGSEA. This table comes from immunoSEQ multiplex PCR, and its TCRdb copy is limited to in-frame clones, with some not included. This sample has about 110,000 clones, with about 90% found just once. The source material was peripheral blood. V is TRBV29-1 and J is TRBJ1-2; 9 positions match TRBD1. The TCR comes from a human donor in a cohort sampled during active COVID-19. In nucleotides, the CDR3 is TGCAGCGTTGAATCTAAACAGGGGGCTCTTTACGGCTACACCTTC. It translates to CSVESKQGALYGYTF.